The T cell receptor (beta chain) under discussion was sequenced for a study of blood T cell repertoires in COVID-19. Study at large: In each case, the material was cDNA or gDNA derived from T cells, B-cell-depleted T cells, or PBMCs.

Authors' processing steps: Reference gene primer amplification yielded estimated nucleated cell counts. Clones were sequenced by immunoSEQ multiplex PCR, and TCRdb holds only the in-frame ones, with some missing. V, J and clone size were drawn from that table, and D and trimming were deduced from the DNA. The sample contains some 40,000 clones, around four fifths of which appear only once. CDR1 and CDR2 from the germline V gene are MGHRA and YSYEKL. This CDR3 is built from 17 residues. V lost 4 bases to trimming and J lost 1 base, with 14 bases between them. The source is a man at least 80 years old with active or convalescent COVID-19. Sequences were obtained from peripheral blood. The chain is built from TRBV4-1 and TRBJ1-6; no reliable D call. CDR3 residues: CASSPGSLRSYNSPLHF. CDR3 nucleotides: TGCGCCAGCAGCCCGGGGTCCCTCAGGTCCTATAATTCACCCCTCCACTTT.